The 25 T cell receptor beta chains in this list originate from one sample, sequenced in a study of CD8+CD57+ T cells in acquired aplastic anemia. Profiling of TCR beta VDJ combinations and CDR3 sequences used genomic DNA as template. TCRdb reprocessed the reads via MiXCR and lists one record per CDR3 protein. The sample has 150,000 to 200,000 distinct CDR3 sequences; more than 60% are singletons. Flow cytometry had shown expanded CD8+CD57+ cells in the patients chosen for sequencing. Sequencing used sorted CD4+, CD8+, or CD8+CD57+ T cells (not recorded which) from PBMCs. All receptors come from a human donor with aplastic anemia.

The chain carries TRBV19 and TRBJ1-6, with TRBD1 as a possible D gene (5 bases). There are 16 residues in the CDR3. Trimming shortened V by 5 bases and J by 3 bases, and 14 bases separated the two germline ends. Germline values: CDR1 LNHDA, CDR2 SQIVND (reference sequence). CDR3 in amino acids: CASSGTRVNYNSPLHF. The CDR3, as DNA: TGTGCCAGTAGTGGTACCAGGGTGAACTATAATTCACCCCTCCACTTT.

The chain is built from TRBV2 and TRBJ2-2; D remains ambiguous. V lost 4 bases and J 2 bases, leaving 5 bases between the germline ends. Germline V lookup: CDR1 SNHLY, CDR2 FYNNEI. There are 13 residues in the CDR3. The CDR3: CASSADNTGELFF. CDR3 in DNA: TGTGCCAGCAGTGCCGACAACACCGGGGAGCTGTTTTTT.

This chain uses TRBV29-1 with TRBJ1-1, with D hard to call. The CDR3 consists of 10 residues. Trimming removed 6 bases from V and 1 base from J, with 3 bases in between. Germline assignment: CDR1 SQVTM and CDR2 ANQGSEA. CDR3 loop: CSVKNTEAFF. The DNA of the CDR3 is TGCAGCGTCAAGAACACTGAAGCTTTCTTT. Variable domain in full (rest from reference TRBV29-1 and TRBJ1-1): SAVISQKPSRDICQRGTSLTIQCQVDSQVTMMFWYRQQPGQSLTLIATANQGSEATYESGFVIDKFPISRPNLTFSTLTVSNMSPEDSSIYLCSVKNTEAFFGQGTRLTVV.

The J gene is TRBJ1-3, the V gene TRBV19, with 7 bases fitting TRBD1. Germline CDR1 is LNHDA and CDR2 is SQIVND (reference sequence). J lost 0 bases, V lost 7 bases, and 12 bases had no gene match. CDR3 length: 17 amino acids. The CDR3 DNA sequence: TGTGCCAGTACCAGGAAAGGGGGACAGATCTCTGGAAACACCATATATTTT. Encoded protein: CASTRKGGQISGNTIYF. Filled out from reference TRBV19 and TRBJ1-3, the complete variable domain reads DGGITQSPKYLFRKEGQNVTLSCEQNLNHDAMYWYRQDPGQGLRLIYYSQIVNDFQKGDIAEGYSVSREKKESFPLTVTSAQKNPTAFYLCASTRKGGQISGNTIYFGEGSWLTVV.

The V and J genes are TRBV7-2 and TRBJ1-2; TRBD1 is a possible D gene (5 bases). Per germline, CDR1 SGHTA and CDR2 FQGNSA. The CDR3 consists of 14 residues. The V gene lost 5 bases and the J gene lost 7 bases, with 17 bases spanning the gap. The CDR3 nucleotides read TGTGCCAGCAGCCCTACCGGCACTGGGGGTGGCTACACCTTC. Residues: CASSPTGTGGGYTF.

This rearrangement joins TRBV6-5 to TRBJ1-6, with a weak D call TRBD1 (6 bases). The V end was cut by 0 bases, the J end by 9 bases, with 12 bases between. This CDR3 is 15 amino acids long. In germline, CDR1 is MNHEY, CDR2 SVGAGI. The CDR3, as DNA: TGTGCCAGCAGTTACTCAGGGACATCAAGTTCACCCCTCCACTTT. This encodes CASSYSGTSSSPLHF.

J is TRBJ2-7 and V is TRBV6-5; TRBD1 matches 10 bases. The CDR3 is 14 amino acids. J lost 7 bases, V lost 5 bases, and 8 bases had no gene match. CDR1 is MNHEY and CDR2 is SVGAGI in the germline V gene. The DNA for the CDR3 is TGTGCCAGCAGTCCCGGACAGGGGGTTTGGGAGCAGTACGTC. It is translated as CASSPGQGVWEQYV.

J is TRBJ2-5 and V is TRBV2, with unresolved D. Trimming left V 7 bases short and J 5 bases short, with 11 bases between. Germline V gene lookup returns CDR1 SNHLY and CDR2 FYNNEI. The CDR3 runs 12 residues. CDR3 nucleotides: TGTGCCAGCATGCCCGAACGGGAGACCCAGTACTTC. Its protein is CASMPERETQYF.

This clonotype was seen many times. The chain links TRBV11-2 to TRBJ2-2, with a weak D call TRBD1 (5 bases). The V end was cut by 1 base, the J end by 6 bases, with 12 bases between. The CDR3 is 15 amino acids. CDR1 and CDR2 (germline): SGHAT, FQNNGV. CDR3 sequence reads: CASSLGGETAGELFF. Here the CDR3 DNA reads TGTGCCAGCAGCTTAGGGGGCGAGACGGCCGGGGAGCTGTTTTTT. The complete variable domain, with remaining parts taken from reference TRBV11-2 and TRBJ2-2, reads EAGVAQSPRYKIIEKRQSVAFWCNPISGHATLYWYQQILGQGPKLLIQFQNNGVVDDSQLPKDRFSAERLKGVDSTLKIQPAKLEDSAVYLCASSLGGETAGELFFGEGSRLTVL.

The chain recombines TRBV12-3 or TRBV12-4 with TRBJ2-2, with 7 bases aligning to TRBD2. This CDR3 is 17 amino acids long. Trimming cost V 1 base and J 5 bases; bases outside gene matches: 10. DNA of the CDR3: TGTGCCAGCAGTTTAGGGGCAGGGAGGGATCCAACCGGGGAGCTGTTTTTT. It is translated as CASSLGAGRDPTGELFF.

This clonotype was observed at least ten times. This sequence joins TRBV2 and TRBJ2-3, with 7 bases aligning to TRBD1. V shed 6 bases, J shed 0 bases, and the junction held 6 bases outside the gene matches. The germline V gene encodes CDR1 SNHLY and CDR2 FYNNEI. CDR3 length: 15 amino acids. CDR3 sequence reads: CASSVDRESTDTQYF. The DNA for the CDR3 is TGTGCCAGCAGCGTCGACAGGGAGAGCACAGATACGCAGTATTTT.

The chain is built from TRBV9 and TRBJ2-7, with D unclear. The CDR3 has 13 amino acids. V gave up 1 base and J gave up 5 bases, with 10 bases separating them. Per the germline V gene, CDR1 is SGDLS and CDR2 is YYNGEE. The CDR3 loop is CASSVSSVNEQYF. Written as DNA, the CDR3 is TGTGCCAGCAGCGTAAGTTCGGTCAACGAGCAGTACTTC.

The rearrangement uses TRBV24-1 and TRBJ2-5; TRBD2 matches 7 bases. The CDR3 has 16 residues. Trimming at V came to 1 base and at J to 4 bases, leaving 8 bases not matched to a gene. CDR1 is KGHDR and CDR2 is SFDVKD in the germline V gene. CDR3: CATSDLRGRARETQYF. Here the CDR3 DNA reads TGTGCCACCAGTGATTTACGTGGGAGGGCACGAGAGACCCAGTACTTC.

The chain carries TRBV12-3 or TRBV12-4 and TRBJ2-3; 13 bases agree with TRBD2. The CDR3 is 15 residues long. J lost 11 bases, V lost 6 bases, and 11 bases had no gene match. CDR3 nucleotides: TGTGCCAGCAGGCCACTAGCGGGGGGGTACAATGAGCAGTATTTT. Encoded protein: CASRPLAGGYNEQYF.

In regard to this clonotype: Germline and junction disagree at one end, which may indicate a read error. V gene TRBV9 combines with J gene TRBJ2-3; the match to TRBD2 covers 8 bases. The CDR3 loop spans 13 amino acids. Germline V gene lookup returns CDR1 SGDLS and CDR2 YYNGEE. The DNA for the CDR3 is TGTGCCAGCCGAGCGGGAGCAACAGATATGCAGTATTTT. Its translation: CASRAGATDMQYF.

As for this clonotype: Relative to the germline gene, one junction end is altered; a read error may explain this. This chain uses TRBV7-6 with TRBJ2-2; 7 bases agree with TRBD2. The CDR3 is 15 amino acids. Germline V gives CDR1 SGHVS, CDR2 FNYEAQ. CDR3 sequence (DNA): TGTGCCAGCAGCTCTCGAGCGGGACTCACCGGGGAGCTGTCTTTT. It encodes CASSSRAGLTGELSF.

The chain combines TRBV29-1 with TRBJ2-7, with unresolved D. CDR1 is SQVTM and CDR2 is ANQGSEA in the germline V gene. The V end was cut by 7 bases, the J end by 3 bases, with 7 bases between. The CDR3 is 10 residues long. The CDR3 protein is CSAMDYEQYF. The CDR3 region has the DNA TGCAGCGCTATGGACTACGAGCAGTACTTC.

This clonotype came up many times. The chain is built from TRBV30 and TRBJ2-2, with D unclear. V was clipped by 0 bases and J by 7 bases, with 3 bases between them. This CDR3 region has 11 residues. The germline V gene has CDR1 GTSNPN and CDR2 SVGIG (reference sequence). The CDR3 bases are TGTGCCTGGAGTGTGGGCGGGGAGCTGTTTTTT. Its protein product is CAWSVGGELFF.

The sample holds many counts of this clonotype. The V gene is TRBV12-5, the J gene TRBJ1-5, with D perhaps matching TRBD1 (6 bases). V lost 7 bases, J lost 6 bases, and 13 bases lay in between. The CDR3 is 13 residues long. Germline V lookup: CDR1 LGHNT, CDR2 FRNRAP. CDR3 nucleotides: TGTGCTAGTGAACGGGGGGCGATTCAGCCCCAGCATTTT. Translated: CASERGAIQPQHF.

Points on this clonotype: This may be a read error: a much more frequent sequence differs by one nucleotide. The CDR3 nucleotides are TGTGCCAGCAGTGCGGACGAAAACACTGAAGCTTTCTTT. Its translation is CASSADENTEAFF. This rearrangement joins TRBV6-1 to TRBJ1-1; D remains ambiguous. The CDR3 totals 13 residues. The V end was cut by 4 bases, the J end by 2 bases, with 8 bases between. Germline values: CDR1 MNHNS, CDR2 SASEGT.

The gene calls are TRBV19 and TRBJ2-2, with a possible D match to TRBD1 (5 bases). V lost 1 base and J 3 bases, leaving 6 bases between the germline ends. This CDR3 spans 14 amino acids. CDR1 LNHDA and CDR2 SQIVND come from the germline V gene (reference sequence). DNA of the CDR3: TGTGCCAGTAGTATAGGACAGTACACCGGGGAGCTGTTTTTT. The encoded protein is CASSIGQYTGELFF.

The chain has TRBV29-1 and TRBJ2-7, with TRBD2 as a possible D gene (6 bases). Germline V gives CDR1 SQVTM, CDR2 ANQGSEA. The CDR3 consists of 14 residues. Trimming took off 6 bases at V and 3 bases at J, with 18 bases between the two ends. CDR3 loop: CSVAGRAGYYEQYF. For the CDR3, the DNA is TGCAGCGTGGCGGGGCGGGCGGGGTACTACGAGCAGTACTTC.

This clonotype has a single count. A much larger clone lies one base from this, so it may be a read error. The chain uses TRBV12-3 or TRBV12-4 and TRBJ2-2; 7 bases are a match to TRBD1. This CDR3 is 16 amino acids long. The V and J ends lost 5 bases and 4 bases, in that order; junction bases with no gene match: 10. The CDR3 nucleotides are TGTGCCAGCAGTAATCTGACAGGGTCGAGCACCGGGGAGCTGTTTTTT. This codes for CASSNLTGSSTGELFF.

In its sample, this clonotype was seen once. J is TRBJ2-1 and V is TRBV2; no clear D gene. CDR3 length: 15 amino acids. Germline V gene sequence: CDR1 SNHLY, CDR2 FYNNEI. V lost 7 bases and J 2 bases, leaving 15 bases between the germline ends. The CDR3 spells CASTAEAAPYNEQFF. CDR3 DNA: TGTGCCAGCACTGCCGAGGCAGCACCCTACAATGAGCAGTTCTTC.

The chain combines TRBV7-2 with TRBJ1-2; no definite D call. V lost 5 bases and J 4 bases, leaving 11 bases between the germline ends. Germline loops: CDR1 SGHTA, CDR2 FQGNSA. The CDR3 sequence is 13 residues long. CDR3 bases: TGTGCCAGCAGCCCGTCCCCTAGCTATGGCTACACCTTC. It encodes CASSPSPSYGYTF. Full variable domain (rest looked up from reference TRBV7-2 and TRBJ1-2): GAGVSQSPSNKVTEKGKDVELRCDPISGHTALYWYRQSLGQGLEFLIYFQGNSAPDKSGLPSDRFSAERTGGSVSTLTIQRTQQEDSAVYLCASSPSPSYGYTFGSGTRLTVV.